What follows is one T cell receptor beta chain and its context. As yet, its antigen is unknown. Preparation of the TCR beta libraries relied on UMI-labeled 5' RACE. TCRdb re-called the 5' RACE reads and catalogs CDR3 proteins one per entry, DNA excluded. Its table lists about 11,000 distinct CDR3 sequences. It was a CCR7+ PD-1- TIGIT- phenotype that stem-like memory CD8+ T cells (TSTEM) showed. Negative magnetic selection enriched total CD8+ T cells. The sample comes from a study of human CD8 memory T cell subsets. Study-level points and caveats: According to Chao1 estimates, stem-like memory T cells seemed more diverse than precursor exhausted T cells were.

Germline V CDR1 and CDR2: SEHNR, FQNEAQ (reference sequence). The CDR3 consists of 15 residues. The sample taken for sequencing was CD8+ stem-like memory T cells (TSCM and TCM) sorted from PBMCs. Subset denoted: stem-like memory CD8 T cells (TSTEM), CCR7+ PD-1- TIGIT-. This chain links TRBV7-9 with TRBJ2-7. The receptor's source is a human donor in good health. CDR3 region: CASSLPNRAHYEQYF.